A selection of T cell receptor beta chains follows, all from one sample in a study of blood T cell repertoires in COVID-19. The protocol was immunoSEQ multiplex PCR, while the TCRdb copy is restricted to in-frame clones and leaves out a portion. The table has more than 95,000 clones, around 80% seen once. The material sequenced was peripheral blood. The receptor source for this set is a man aged 65 to 79 with acute or convalescent COVID-19. CDR3s include the opening cysteine and the closing phenylalanine or tryptophan.

v_gene | CDR3aa
TRBV9 | CASSVGSGNTEAFF
TRBV7-8 | CASSLPQGRNTEAFF
TRBV5-4 | CASSLDVQGTGNTIYF
TRBV24-1 | CATSESSGSPQPDTQYF
TRBV7-2 | CASSLAGGPPDTQYF
TRBV30 | CAWSGGLLAFF
TRBV3-1/TRBV3-2 | CASSQDQGGYTF
TRBV11-2 | CASSLDPGQGSKLFF
TRBV9 | CASSGSDTTLTEQYF
TRBV6-5 | CASSYGTGGGKLFF
TRBV7-8 | CASSLGQVATNEKLFF
TRBV11-2 | CASSPTGNEQFF
TRBV30 | CALGLARRTDTQYF
TRBV12-3/TRBV12-4 | CASSPTNQPQHF
TRBV30 | CAWSRGLAGVEQYF
TRBV30 | CAWSVEIELNRGRGPNYGYTF
TRBV19 | CASSSRGFSYEQYF
TRBV4-1 | CASSQDLGTSGYNEQFF
TRBV30 | CAWRGSGTQYF
TRBV4-1 | CASSHQQGYGANVLTF
TRBV27 | CASSLGREQPQHF
TRBV6-5 | CASRSLGGSYEQYF
TRBV15 | CATSRAQGQGGYTF
TRBV6-5 | CASSYYGGTEAFF
TRBV6-5 | CASSPGLAQETQYF
TRBV4-3 | CASSRDSYSPLHF
TRBV5-1 | CASSLVRGVYNEQFF
TRBV25-1 | CASSEPGLAGWETQYF
TRBV5-4 | CASSGPGFSGVGEQYF
TRBV18 | CASSGGGQETQYF
TRBV27 | CASSLQGYTQYF
TRBV6-5 | CASSYSQGARAFF
TRBV5-1 | CASSLGQTEAFF
TRBV11-1 | CASSLRGSSNTEAFF
TRBV18 | CASSRRERAGYEQYF
TRBV5-4 | CASSLYRDRPYSNYGYTF
TRBV7-3 | CASSPTPGQGLNTEAFF
TRBV19 | CASSPGQYNSPLHF
TRBV28 | CASSPIEGNYGYTF
TRBV30 | CAWSLGTANSPLHF
TRBV6-5 | CASSYFSNTGELFF
TRBV5-1 | CASSLGVSSGRLTDTQYF
TRBV28 | CASRAWTSGSADTQYF
TRBV7-2 | CASRPGQYTEAFF
TRBV6-5 | CASSYEALSPLHF
TRBV3-1/TRBV3-2 | CASSPPGGFTDTQYF
TRBV4-3 | CASSQEGIGLAGLNEQFF
TRBV15 | CATSRDPGLYGYTF
TRBV9 | CASSWTGSDGYTF
TRBV19 | CASSTQGREDNEQFF
TRBV28 | CASSLTGRSTDTQYF
TRBV19 | CASSPGLAGTYEQYF
TRBV18 | CASSPSGSSYNEQFF
TRBV7-8 | CASSARTGANSPLHF
TRBV6-5 | CASSYSGQYEQYF